The 13 T cell receptor beta chains below come from one sample, sequenced in a study of CXCR3-negative and CXCR3-positive naive CD8 T cells (dated by TCRdb to between 2018 and 2021). The reads were generated on a NextSeq 550. The Human TCR Profiling Kit (MiLaboratory) was used to make UMI-labeled 5' RACE TRB cDNA libraries. After TCRdb reprocessed the reads, each CDR3 protein sequence was kept as one row, without DNA. For this sample, the table gives approximately 5,800 distinct CDR3 sequences. The ten largest clones take up roughly 1.7% of the sample. What was sequenced was naive CXCR3- CD8+ T cells from blood. Explained via the paper, the cell subset or site label denotes: CD45RO-CCR7+CD27+CD95- naive CD8+ T cells lacking CXCR3 (TNR3-). The receptors derive from a human donor in good health. Some clones in this sample may be carry-over from other donors' samples.

According to its frequency, this clonotype is medium-sized (0.01 to 0.1%). The chain combines TRBV4-1 with TRBJ2-3; lacking DNA, the TRBD2 call made by TCRdb goes unchecked. Germline assignment: CDR1 MGHRA and CDR2 YSYEKL. This CDR3 has 14 amino acids. This chain's CDR3 is CASSRGPGTDTQYF.

This clonotype is medium-sized (0.01 to 0.1%) by frequency. This chain connects TRBV7-9 to TRBJ1-1; TCRdb designates TRBD1, a call that cannot be tested without DNA. This CDR3 contains 15 residues. CDR1 and CDR2 from the germline V gene are SEHNR and FQNEAQ (reference sequence). The CDR3 sequence: CASSLGPFEGTEAFF. Filled out from reference TRBV7-9 and TRBJ1-1, the complete variable domain reads DTGVSQNPRHKITKRGQNVTFRCDPISEHNRLYWYRQTLGQGPEFLTYFQNEAQLEKSRLLSDRFSAERPKGSFSTLEIQRTEQGDSAMYLCASSLGPFEGTEAFFGQGTRLTVV.

This chain joins TRBV7-2 and TRBJ2-5; TCRdb outputs TRBD2, but without DNA this stays unchecked. The CDR3 loop spans 16 amino acids. CDR1 is SGHTA and CDR2 is FQGNSA in the germline V gene. The CDR3 protein is CASSLARASSAETQYF.

This clonotype counts as medium-sized (0.01 to 0.1%) by frequency. The CDR3 reads CASSQDYPGFGYTF. This rearrangement joins TRBV4-3 to TRBJ1-2; TCRdb's D gene call, TRBD1, goes unchecked for lack of DNA. The length of the CDR3 is 14 residues. CDR1 is LGHNA, CDR2 YSLEER, per germline.

This chain links TRBV5-6 with TRBJ2-1. This CDR3 is built from 16 residues. CDR1 SGHDT and CDR2 YYEEEE come from the germline V gene. Here the CDR3 reads CASSLDIYTATNEQFF.

This clonotype counts as medium-sized by frequency. This chain links TRBV7-2 with TRBJ2-1; TCRdb indicates TRBD2, and absent DNA this call remains unverified. This CDR3 is built from 19 residues. Germline CDR1 is SGHTA and CDR2 is FQGNSA. The chain's CDR3 is CASSYLGLAGPTLGNEQFF.

The chain has TRBV7-6 and TRBJ2-2. The CDR3 contains 13 residues. CDR1 SGHVS and CDR2 FNYEAQ come from the germline V gene. The chain's CDR3 is CASSSTGTGELFF.

This chain links TRBV7-8 with TRBJ2-3; TCRdb gives TRBD2 as the D gene, but with no DNA this cannot be confirmed. The CDR3 runs to 13 residues. The germline gives CDR1 SGHVS, CDR2 FQNEAQ. CDR3 loop: CASSQGLRDTQYF.

This clonotype is deemed medium-sized by its frequency. The J gene is TRBJ2-3, the V gene TRBV4-1. The CDR3 has 13 residues. The germline V gene encodes CDR1 MGHRA and CDR2 YSYEKL. The CDR3 loop is CASSQGITDTQYF.

This chain uses TRBV20-1 with TRBJ2-2; TCRdb indicates TRBD2, and absent DNA this call remains unverified. The germline gives CDR1 DFQATT, CDR2 SNEGSKA (reference sequence). This CDR3 region has 16 residues. CDR3 region: CSARVLAGEFAGELFF.

The chain's CDR3 is CASSPGTYEQYF. J is TRBJ2-7 and V is TRBV5-1. Germline CDR1 and CDR2: SGHRS and YFSETQ. The CDR3 loop spans 12 amino acids.

The chain uses TRBV6-6 and TRBJ2-1; the TCRdb call, TRBD1, lacks DNA for checking. Germline V gene data show CDR1 as MNHNY and CDR2 as SVGAGI (reference sequence). The CDR3 totals 16 residues. CDR3 in amino acids: CASSYDPGVSYNEQFF.

The rearrangement uses TRBV4-3 and TRBJ2-3; the D call from TCRdb, TRBD2, cannot be confirmed without DNA. The CDR3 length is 17 residues. The germline V gene encodes CDR1 LGHNA and CDR2 YSLEER. The CDR3 loop is CASSQRWDLAVADTQYF.